This TCR beta chain appears in the sequencing data of a study of blood T cell repertoires in COVID-19. Clones were read by immunoSEQ multiplex PCR, and TCRdb kept only the in-frame ones, dropping some. The sample lists approximately 310,000 clones; approximately 85% were seen once. Points on this clone: The same CDR3 is also encoded by other DNA sequences in this sample.

The clonotype was recovered from a man younger than 45 who had recovered from COVID-19. The sample consisted of PBMCs or T cells enriched from blood (not recorded which).

This CDR3 is CASSLPNSYEQYF. As DNA, the CDR3 is TGTGCCAGCAGCTTACCCAACTCCTACGAGCAGTACTTC. This chain joins TRBV7-2 and TRBJ2-7; D uncertain. The CDR3 has 13 residues. Deletions cut 2 bases from V and 0 bases from J, with 5 bases between. The germline gives CDR1 SGHTA, CDR2 FQGNSA. Full variable domain (missing parts from reference TRBV7-2 and TRBJ2-7): GAGVSQSPSNKVTEKGKDVELRCDPISGHTALYWYRQSLGQGLEFLIYFQGNSAPDKSGLPSDRFSAERTGGSVSTLTIQRTQQEDSAVYLCASSLPNSYEQYFGPGTRLTVT.